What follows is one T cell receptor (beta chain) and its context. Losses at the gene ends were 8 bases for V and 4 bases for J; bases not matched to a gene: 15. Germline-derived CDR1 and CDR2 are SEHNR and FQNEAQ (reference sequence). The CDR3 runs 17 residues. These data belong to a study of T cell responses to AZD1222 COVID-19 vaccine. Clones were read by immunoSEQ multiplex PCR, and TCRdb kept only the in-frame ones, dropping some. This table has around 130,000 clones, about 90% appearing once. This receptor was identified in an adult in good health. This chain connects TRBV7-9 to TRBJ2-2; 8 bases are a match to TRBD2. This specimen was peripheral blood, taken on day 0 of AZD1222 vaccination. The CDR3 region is CASLRGGIHRGTGELFF. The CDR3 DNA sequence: TGTGCCAGCCTACGGGGGGGCATCCACCGGGGCACCGGGGAGCTGTTTTTT. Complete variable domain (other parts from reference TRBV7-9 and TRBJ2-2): DTGVSQNPRHKITKRGQNVTFRCDPISEHNRLYWYRQTLGQGPEFLTYFQNEAQLEKSRLLSDRFSAERPKGSFSTLEIQRTEQGDSAMYLCASLRGGIHRGTGELFFGEGSRLTVL.